The T cell receptor (beta chain) under discussion was sequenced for a study of a mutant IDH1 vaccine in newly diagnosed glioma. Sequencing was performed with immunoSEQ multiplex PCR; in TCRdb, only in-frame clones are kept and a portion is missing. The data show tens of thousands of clones, 90% to 95% seen once. Study results and caveats: Among all patients, vaccine-induced immune responses occurred in approximately 93%.

Indicated time point: baseline, week 1 (first vaccination visit). Treatment: pre-vaccination baseline after standard-of-care therapy. Details on this clone: Its target is not known.

The germline CDR1 and CDR2 sequences are KGHSH and LQKENI. This CDR3 region has 15 residues. Between the trimmed V and J ends, which lost 6 bases and 0 bases, there was a span of 11 bases. This sample comprised PBMCs, obtained from a glioma patient treated with radiotherapy, temozolomide or both. The chain recombines TRBV18 with TRBJ2-2, with a weak D call TRBD2 (5 bases). This TCR derives from a man aged 25-45 years with glioma. The CDR3 DNA follows: TGTGCCAGCTCCCACGGGGTTACGAACACCGGGGAGCTGTTTTTT. It codes for CASSHGVTNTGELFF.